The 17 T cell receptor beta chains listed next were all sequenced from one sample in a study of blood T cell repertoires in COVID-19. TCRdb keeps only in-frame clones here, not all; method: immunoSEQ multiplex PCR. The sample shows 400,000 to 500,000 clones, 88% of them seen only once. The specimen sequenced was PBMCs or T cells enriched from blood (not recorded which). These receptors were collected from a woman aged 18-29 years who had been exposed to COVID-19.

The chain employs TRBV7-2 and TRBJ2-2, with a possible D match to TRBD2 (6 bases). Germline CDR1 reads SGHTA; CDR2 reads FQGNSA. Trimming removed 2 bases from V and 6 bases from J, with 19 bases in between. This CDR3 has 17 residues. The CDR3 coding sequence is TGTGCCAGCAGCTTAACCGGCGGGAACGTTATTCCCGGGGAGCTGTTTTTT. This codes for CASSLTGGNVIPGELFF.

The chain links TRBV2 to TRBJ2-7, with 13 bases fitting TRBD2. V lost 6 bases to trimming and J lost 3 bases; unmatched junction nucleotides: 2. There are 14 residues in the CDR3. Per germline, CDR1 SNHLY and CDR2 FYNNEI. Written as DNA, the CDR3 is TGTGCCAGCAGGGGACTAGCGGGATACTACGAGCAGTACTTC. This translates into CASRGLAGYYEQYF.

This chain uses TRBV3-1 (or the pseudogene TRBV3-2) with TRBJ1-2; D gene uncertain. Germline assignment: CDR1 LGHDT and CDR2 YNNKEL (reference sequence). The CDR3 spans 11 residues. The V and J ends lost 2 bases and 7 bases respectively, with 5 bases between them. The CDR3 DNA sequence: TGTGCCAGCAGCCAACACGGTGGCTACACCTTC. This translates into CASSQHGGYTF.

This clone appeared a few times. Written as DNA, the CDR3 is TGTGCCAGCAGGCCGGACGCAGCTAGCGACGAGCAGTACTTC. Amino acids: CASRPDAASDEQYF. The chain recombines TRBV2 with TRBJ2-7, with D possibly matching TRBD2 (6 bases). Germline CDR1 SNHLY, CDR2 FYNNEI. Trimming left V 6 bases short and J 5 bases short, with 17 bases between. The CDR3 contains 14 residues.

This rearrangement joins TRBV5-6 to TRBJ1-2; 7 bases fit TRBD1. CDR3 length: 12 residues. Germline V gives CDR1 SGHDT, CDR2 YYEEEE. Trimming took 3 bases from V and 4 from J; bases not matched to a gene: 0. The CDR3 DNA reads TGTGCCAGCAGCTGGGACAGCTATGGCTACACCTTC. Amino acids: CASSWDSYGYTF.

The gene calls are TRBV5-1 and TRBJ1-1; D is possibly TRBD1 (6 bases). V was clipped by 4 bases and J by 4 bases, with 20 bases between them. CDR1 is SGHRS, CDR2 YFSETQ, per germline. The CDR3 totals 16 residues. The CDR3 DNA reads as TGCGCCAGCAGCCACCTTCCCATCAGGGGTGGCACTGAAGCTTTCTTT. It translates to CASSHLPIRGGTEAFF.

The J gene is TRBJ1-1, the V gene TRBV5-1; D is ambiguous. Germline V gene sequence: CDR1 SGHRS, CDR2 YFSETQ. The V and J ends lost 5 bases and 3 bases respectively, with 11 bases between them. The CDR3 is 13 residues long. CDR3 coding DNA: TGCGCCAGCAGGTCCGGGGTGGACACTGAAGCTTTCTTT. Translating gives CASRSGVDTEAFF.

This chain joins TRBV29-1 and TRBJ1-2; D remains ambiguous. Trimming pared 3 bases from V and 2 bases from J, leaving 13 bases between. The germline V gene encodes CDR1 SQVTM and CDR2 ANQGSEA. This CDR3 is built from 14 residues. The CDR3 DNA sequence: TGCAGCGTTGATGGTCCGACACCAAACTATGGCTACACCTTC. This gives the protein CSVDGPTPNYGYTF.

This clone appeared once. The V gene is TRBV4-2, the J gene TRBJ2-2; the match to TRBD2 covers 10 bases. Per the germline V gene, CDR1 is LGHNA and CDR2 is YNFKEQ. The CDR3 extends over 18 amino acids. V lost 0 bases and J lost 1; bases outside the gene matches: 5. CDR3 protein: CASSQDMASGRNTGELFF. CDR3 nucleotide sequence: TGTGCCAGCAGCCAAGATATGGCTAGCGGGAGGAACACCGGGGAGCTGTTTTTT.

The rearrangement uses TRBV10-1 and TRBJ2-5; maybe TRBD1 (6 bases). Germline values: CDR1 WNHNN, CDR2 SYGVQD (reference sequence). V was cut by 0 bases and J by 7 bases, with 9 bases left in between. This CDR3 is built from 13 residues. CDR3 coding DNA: TGCGCCAGCAGTGAGTCGGCCAGGGGGACCCAGTACTTC. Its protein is CASSESARGTQYF.

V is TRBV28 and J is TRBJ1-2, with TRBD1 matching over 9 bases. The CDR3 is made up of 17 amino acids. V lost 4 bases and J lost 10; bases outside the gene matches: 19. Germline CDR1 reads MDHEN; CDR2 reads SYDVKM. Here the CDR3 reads CASSSGTGTSDGRVYTF. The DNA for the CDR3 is TGTGCCAGCAGTTCCGGGACAGGGACCTCTGATGGGAGAGTCTACACCTTC.

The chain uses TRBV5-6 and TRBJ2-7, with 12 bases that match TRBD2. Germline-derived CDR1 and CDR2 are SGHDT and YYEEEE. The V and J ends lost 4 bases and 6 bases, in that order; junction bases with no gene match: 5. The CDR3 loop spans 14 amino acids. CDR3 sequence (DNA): TGTGCCAGCAGCGCGGGACTAGCGGGTGGCGAGCAGTACTTC. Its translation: CASSAGLAGGEQYF. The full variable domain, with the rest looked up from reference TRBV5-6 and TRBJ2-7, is DAGVTQSPTHLIKTRGQQVTLRCSPKSGHDTVSWYQQALGQGPQFIFQYYEEEERQRGNFPDRFSGHQFPNYSSELNVNALLLGDSALYLCASSAGLAGGEQYFGPGTRLTVT.

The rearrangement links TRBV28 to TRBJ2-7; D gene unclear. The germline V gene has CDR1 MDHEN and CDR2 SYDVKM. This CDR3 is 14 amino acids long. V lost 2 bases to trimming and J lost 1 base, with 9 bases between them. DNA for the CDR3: TGTGCCAGCAGTTTACCTGGCAGTTCCTACGAGCAGTACTTC. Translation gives CASSLPGSSYEQYF.

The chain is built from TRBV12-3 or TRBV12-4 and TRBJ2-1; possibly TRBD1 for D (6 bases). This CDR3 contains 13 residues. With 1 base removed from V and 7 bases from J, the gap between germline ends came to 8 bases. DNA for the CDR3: TGTGCCAGCAGTTTAGAGGGGGAGAATGAGCAGTTCTTC. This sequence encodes CASSLEGENEQFF.

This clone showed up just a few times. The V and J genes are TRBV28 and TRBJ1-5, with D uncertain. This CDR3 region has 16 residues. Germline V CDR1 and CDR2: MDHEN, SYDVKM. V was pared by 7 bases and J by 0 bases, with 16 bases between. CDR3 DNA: TGTGCCAGCAAAACCGCCTCTCGCGGTAGCAATCAGCCCCAGCATTTT. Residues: CASKTASRGSNQPQHF.

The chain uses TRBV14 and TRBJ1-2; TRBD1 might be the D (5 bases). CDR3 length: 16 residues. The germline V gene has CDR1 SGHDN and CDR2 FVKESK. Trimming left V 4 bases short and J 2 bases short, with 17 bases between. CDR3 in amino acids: CASSRGAPLVNYGYTF. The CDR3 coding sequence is TGTGCCAGCAGCCGTGGGGCCCCTCTGGTGAACTATGGCTACACCTTC.

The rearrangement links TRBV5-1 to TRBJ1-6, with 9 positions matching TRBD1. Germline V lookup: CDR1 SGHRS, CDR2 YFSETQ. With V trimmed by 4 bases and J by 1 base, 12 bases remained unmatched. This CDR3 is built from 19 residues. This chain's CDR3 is CASSIGTGISISYNSPLHF. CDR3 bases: TGCGCCAGCAGCATTGGGACAGGGATTTCAATTTCCTATAATTCACCCCTCCACTTT.